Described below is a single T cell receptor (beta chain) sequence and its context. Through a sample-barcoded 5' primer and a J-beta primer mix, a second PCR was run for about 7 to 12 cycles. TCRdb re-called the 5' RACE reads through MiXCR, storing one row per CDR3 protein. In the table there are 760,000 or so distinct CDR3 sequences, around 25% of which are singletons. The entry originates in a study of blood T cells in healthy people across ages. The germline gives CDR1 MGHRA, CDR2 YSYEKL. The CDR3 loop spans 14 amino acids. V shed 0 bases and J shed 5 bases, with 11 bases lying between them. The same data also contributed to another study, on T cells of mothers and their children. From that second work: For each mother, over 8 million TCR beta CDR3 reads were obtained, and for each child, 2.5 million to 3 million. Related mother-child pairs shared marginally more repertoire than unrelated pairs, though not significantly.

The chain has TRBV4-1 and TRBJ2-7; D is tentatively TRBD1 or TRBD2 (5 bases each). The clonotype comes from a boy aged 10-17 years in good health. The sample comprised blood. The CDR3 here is CASSQEVGVDEQYF. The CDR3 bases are TGCGCCAGCAGCCAAGAAGTGGGGGTGGACGAGCAGTACTTC.